These 11 T cell receptor beta chains were all obtained from the same sample, sequenced in a study of blood T cell repertoires in COVID-19. Only in-frame clones appear in the TCRdb table, and some are missing; sequencing was by immunoSEQ multiplex PCR. The table shows some 120,000 clones, with 85% to 90% occurring only once. What was sequenced was peripheral blood. Source of these receptors: a human donor in a cohort sampled during active COVID-19.

The V call is TRBV27, the J call TRBJ2-5, with 8 positions matching TRBD1. The CDR3 covers 18 residues. Trimming cost V 4 bases and J 1 base; bases outside gene matches: 14. The germline V gene encodes CDR1 MNHEY and CDR2 SMNVEV (reference sequence). The CDR3 coding sequence is TGTGCCAGCAGTTCCCGCTCACTTGAGACAGGGGCCCAAGAGACCCAGTACTTC. Residues: CASSSRSLETGAQETQYF.

The chain is built from TRBV9 and TRBJ2-2; weak D call: TRBD1 (6 bases). Germline CDR1 is SGDLS and CDR2 is YYNGEE. Trimming took 0 bases from V and 5 from J, leaving 17 bases between them. This CDR3 has 17 residues. The DNA of the CDR3 is TGTGCCAGCAGCGTAGGTCAGGGGCCCGCGATGACCGGGGAGCTGTTTTTT. As protein: CASSVGQGPAMTGELFF.

V usage is TRBV2 and J usage is TRBJ2-2, with 9 bases that match TRBD1. The CDR3 totals 14 residues. V lost 6 bases to trimming and J lost 14 bases; unmatched junction nucleotides: 13. Germline CDR1 reads SNHLY; CDR2 reads FYNNEI. Here the CDR3 reads CASRDNRGRGVLFF. The DNA for the CDR3 is TGTGCCAGCAGGGACAACAGGGGGCGCGGAGTACTGTTTTTT. Full variable domain (missing parts from reference TRBV2 and TRBJ2-2): EPEVTQTPSHQVTQMGQEVILRCVPISNHLYFYWYRQILGQKVEFLVSFYNNEISEKSEIFDDQFSVERPDGSNFTLKIRSTKLEDSAMYFCASRDNRGRGVLFFGEGSRLTVL.

The DNA of the CDR3 is TGCGCCAGCAGACATGACAGGGGCGCTGAAGCTTTCTTT. This gives the protein CASRHDRGAEAFF. The chain joins TRBV5-1 to TRBJ1-1, with 8 bases that match TRBD1. The CDR3 is 13 amino acids. CDR1 and CDR2 from the germline V gene are SGHRS and YFSETQ. After removal of 5 bases from V and 6 bases from J, the junction contained 6 bases not matched to a gene.

The genes are TRBV6-5 and TRBJ1-1, with unresolved D. From germline, CDR1 is MNHEY and CDR2 SVGAGI. This CDR3 spans 14 amino acids. Trimming stripped 0 bases from V and 8 bases from J, with 13 bases between. CDR3: CASSYSGVTREAFF. CDR3 coding DNA: TGTGCCAGCAGTTACTCCGGGGTGACTCGAGAAGCTTTCTTT.

The rearrangement links TRBV3-1 (or the pseudogene TRBV3-2) to TRBJ2-3; no clear D gene. Per germline, CDR1 LGHDT and CDR2 YNNKEL (reference sequence). The ends were cut back, 4 bases at V and 0 bases at J, with 8 bases in the middle. The CDR3 is 14 residues long. The CDR3 loop is CASSPPLSTDTQYF. The CDR3 DNA reads TGTGCCAGCAGCCCCCCTCTAAGCACAGATACGCAGTATTTT.

The CDR3 DNA sequence: TGTGCCAGCAGGACAGGGACTGAGATTCAGTACTTC. Protein sequence: CASRTGTEIQYF. This sequence joins TRBV2 and TRBJ2-4; tentative D call: TRBD1 (7 bases). Germline lookup yields CDR1 SNHLY and CDR2 FYNNEI. V dropped 6 bases and J dropped 10 bases, with 13 bases sitting between them. This CDR3 contains 12 residues.

The J gene is TRBJ1-2, the V gene TRBV6-4; 9 bases align to TRBD1. The junction had 5 bases not matched to a gene; V was cut back by 6 bases and J by 3 bases. Per the germline V gene, CDR1 is MRHNA and CDR2 is SNTAGT. The CDR3 has 14 residues. The CDR3 region is CASRRGQGDYGYTF. CDR3 nucleotide sequence: TGTGCCAGCAGGCGGGGACAGGGAGACTATGGCTACACCTTC.

The chain joins TRBV5-1 to TRBJ2-1; D unclear. Per germline, CDR1 SGHRS and CDR2 YFSETQ. This CDR3 region has 15 residues. Trimming removed 2 bases at V and 6 bases at J, with 15 bases between. The CDR3: CASSFDALIVNEQFF. The CDR3 coding sequence is TGCGCCAGCAGCTTTGATGCGCTTATTGTCAATGAGCAGTTCTTC.

The chain carries TRBV5-5 and TRBJ1-5; TRBD1 agrees at 7 bases. J was trimmed by 2 bases and V by 4 bases; bases with no gene match: 6. Germline-derived CDR1 and CDR2 are SGHKS and YYEKEE (reference sequence). The CDR3 has 15 amino acids. CDR3 loop: CASSPTTGGNQPQHF. The DNA of the CDR3 is TGTGCCAGCAGCCCCACTACAGGGGGCAATCAGCCCCAGCATTTT.

The chain combines TRBV5-6 with TRBJ2-1; the D is unclear. V was shortened by 4 bases and J by 0 bases, with 20 bases between the two germline ends. CDR1 is SGHDT, CDR2 YYEEEE, per germline. The CDR3 consists of 18 residues. The CDR3 nucleotides are TGTGCCAGCAGCCCCCGACCCGGCGGTCAGAGCTCCTACAATGAGCAGTTCTTC. Translating it yields CASSPRPGGQSSYNEQFF.